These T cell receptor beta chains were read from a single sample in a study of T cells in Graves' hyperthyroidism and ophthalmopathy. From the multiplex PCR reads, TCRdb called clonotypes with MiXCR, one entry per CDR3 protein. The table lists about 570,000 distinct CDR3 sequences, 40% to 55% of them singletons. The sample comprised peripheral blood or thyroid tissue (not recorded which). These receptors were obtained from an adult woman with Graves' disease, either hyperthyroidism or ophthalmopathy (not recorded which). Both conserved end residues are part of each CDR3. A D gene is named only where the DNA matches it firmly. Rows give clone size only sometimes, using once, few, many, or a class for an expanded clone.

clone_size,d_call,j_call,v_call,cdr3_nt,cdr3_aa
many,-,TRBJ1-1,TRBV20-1,TGCAGTGCGCCTGAAGGCAGGGATGCTGAAGCTTTCTTT,CSAPEGRDAEAFF
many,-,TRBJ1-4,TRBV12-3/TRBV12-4,TGTGCCAGCAGTTTTCTCGCTCTCGGCAGGGAAGCAACTAATGAAAAACTGTTTTTT,CASSFLALGREATNEKLFF
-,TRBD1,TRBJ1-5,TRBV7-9,TGTGCCAGCAGCTTTTACGGGACAGGGGGGGATCAGCCCCAGCATTTT,CASSFYGTGGDQPQHF
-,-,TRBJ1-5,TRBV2,TGTGCCAGCAGTCCGACAACAGGGATTGGGAATCAGCCCCAGCATTTT,CASSPTTGIGNQPQHF
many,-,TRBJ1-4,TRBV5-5,TGTGCCAGCAGCTTGCTCTGGGATAATGAAAAACTGTTTTTT,CASSLLWDNEKLFF
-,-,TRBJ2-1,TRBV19,TGTGCCAGTAGTACCCAGAAACTCAGTGTTTCATTCAATGAGCAGTTCTTC,CASSTQKLSVSFNEQFF
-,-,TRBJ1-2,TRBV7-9,TGTGCCAGCAGCTTTTTGGCCAGCGCCTATGGCTACACCTTC,CASSFLASAYGYTF
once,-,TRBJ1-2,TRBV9,TGTGCCAGCAGCGTAGAGTCTAAAAGGAACTATGGCTACACCTTC,CASSVESKRNYGYTF
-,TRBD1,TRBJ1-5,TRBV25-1,TGTGCCAGGACAGGGGTCAATCAGCCCCAGCATTTT,CARTGVNQPQHF
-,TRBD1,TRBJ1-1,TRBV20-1,TGCAGTGCTGGCAGAGCAGGGGGCTATAAGATGACTGAAGCTTTCTTT,CSAGRAGGYKMTEAFF
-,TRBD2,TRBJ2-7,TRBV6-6,TGCGCCAGCAGTACCGGGACTAACGGCGAGCAGTACTTC,CASSTGTNGEQYF
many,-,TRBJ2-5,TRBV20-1,TGCAGTGCTAGACGGAACAATGGTGGGGGCGAAGGAGGAGAGACCCAGTACTTC,CSARRNNGGGEGGETQYF
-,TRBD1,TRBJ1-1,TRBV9,TGTGCCAGCAGCGAGATGGACAGGGGTAATGAAGCTTTCTTT,CASSEMDRGNEAFF
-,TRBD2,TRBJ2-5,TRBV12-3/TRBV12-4,TGTGCCAGCACCTGGGGCGGGGGACGAGAGACCCAGTACTTC,CASTWGGGRETQYF
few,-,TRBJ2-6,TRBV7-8,TGTGCCAGCTACGGACGAGGAGGCCTCTGGGGCGCCTCTGGGGCCAACGTCCTGACTTTC,CASYGRGGLWGASGANVLTF
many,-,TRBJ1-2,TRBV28,TGTGCCAGCAGTCCCCGGGTCTCCCTTCGCTACACCTTC,CASSPRVSLRYTF
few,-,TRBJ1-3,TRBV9,TGTGCCAGCAGCGGATCCCGGGACGGGAGAAACACCATATATTTT,CASSGSRDGRNTIYF
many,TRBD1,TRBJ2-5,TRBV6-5,TGTGCCAGCAGTACGACAGGGGTTCAGGACGGAGAGACCCAGTACTTC,CASSTTGVQDGETQYF
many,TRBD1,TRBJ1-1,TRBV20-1,TGCAGTTGCCCCGACAGGGGATACACTGAAGCTTTCTTT,CSCPDRGYTEAFF
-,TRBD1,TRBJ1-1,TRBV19,TGTGCCAGTAGTAGAAGACAGGGCGTGAACACTGAAGCTTTCTTT,CASSRRQGVNTEAFF
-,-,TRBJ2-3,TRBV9,TGTGCCAGCAGCGTAGGTGGGAATACGCAGTATTTT,CASSVGGNTQYF
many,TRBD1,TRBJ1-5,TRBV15,TGTGCCACCAGCAGAGAAATATCGGGACAGAACTATCAGCCCCAGCATTTT,CATSREISGQNYQPQHF
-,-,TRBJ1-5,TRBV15,TGTGCCACCCGCCCGCAGGGGAGCAATCAGCCCCAGCATTTT,CATRPQGSNQPQHF
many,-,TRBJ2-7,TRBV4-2,TGTGCCAGCAGCCACGACGGCTACGAGCAGTACTTC,CASSHDGYEQYF
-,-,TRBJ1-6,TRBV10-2,TGCGCCAGCAGTGAAGGGGTGCGGGATTCACCCCTCCACTTT,CASSEGVRDSPLHF
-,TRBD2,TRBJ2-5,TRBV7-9,TGTGCCAGCAGCCCGGGACTAGCGGGAGTGCCTGGGTTC,CASSPGLAGVPGF
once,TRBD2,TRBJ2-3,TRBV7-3,TGTGCCAGCAGTCTAGCGGGAGGGTCGGATACGCAGTATTTT,CASSLAGGSDTQYF
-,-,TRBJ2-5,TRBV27,TGTGCCAGCAGTATATCTGGGGGGCAAGAGACCCAGTACTTC,CASSISGGQETQYF
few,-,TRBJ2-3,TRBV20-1,TGCAGTGGCCTAGCTATGCTCACAGATACGCAGTATTTT,CSGLAMLTDTQYF
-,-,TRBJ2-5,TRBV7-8,TGTGCCAGCAGCCGGACGCAGCGAGAAGAGACCCAGTACTTC,CASSRTQREETQYF
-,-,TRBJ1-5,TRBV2,TGTGCCAGCAGCGAGACAGGCGTTGGCCCCCAGCATTTT,CASSETGVGPQHF
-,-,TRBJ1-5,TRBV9,TGTGCCAGCAGCGTAGGGGGTGAAGCGCTGCCCCAGCATTTT,CASSVGGEALPQHF
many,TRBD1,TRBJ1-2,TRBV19,TGTGCCAGCAACGACAGGGAGGGAGGCTACACCTTC,CASNDREGGYTF
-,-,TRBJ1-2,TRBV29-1,TGCAGCGTTGATAGCAGGGAGGGGGGGCTCTATGGCTACACCTTC,CSVDSREGGLYGYTF
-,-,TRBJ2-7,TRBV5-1,TGCGCCAGCAGCCTCGACGGACCCGTTCGCTACGAGCAGTACTTC,CASSLDGPVRYEQYF
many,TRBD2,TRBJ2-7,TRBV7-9,TGTGCCAGCAGCTTACGGACTAGCGGGGGACCCTACGAGCAGTACTTC,CASSLRTSGGPYEQYF
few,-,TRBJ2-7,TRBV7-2,TGTGCCAGCAGCCCACGGGGTACCTCCTCCTACGAGCAGTACTTC,CASSPRGTSSYEQYF
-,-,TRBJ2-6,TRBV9,TGTGCCAGCAGCGTAGGTGGTCTCGCCTACGTCCTGACTTTC,CASSVGGLAYVLTF
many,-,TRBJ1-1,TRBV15,TGTGCCACCAGCTCGGAAGCATGGGATGAAGCTTTCTTT,CATSSEAWDEAFF
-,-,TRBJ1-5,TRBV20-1,TGCAGTGCTTGGGTTGGCAATCAGCCCCAGCATTTT,CSAWVGNQPQHF
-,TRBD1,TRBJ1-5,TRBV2,TGTGCCAGCAGTGACCAAGCAGAGGACAGGGCGGGCAATCAGCCCCAGCATTTT,CASSDQAEDRAGNQPQHF
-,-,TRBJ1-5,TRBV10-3,TGTGCCATCAGTTACTCGAGCCAGCCAGATCAGCCCCAGCATTTT,CAISYSSQPDQPQHF
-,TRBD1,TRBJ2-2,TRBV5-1,TGCGCCAGCGGCGACAGGGGAGACACCGGGGAGCTGTTTTTT,CASGDRGDTGELFF
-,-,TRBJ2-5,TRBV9,TGTGCCAGCAGCGTAGGGGGGGCCAAACAGTACTTC,CASSVGGAKQYF
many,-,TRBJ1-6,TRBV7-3,TGTGCCAGCAGCTTAGCGTCCAACCGGGAGTCACCCCTCCACTTT,CASSLASNRESPLHF
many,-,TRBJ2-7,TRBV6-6,TGTGCCAGCAGTCGGACGGAGGGACCATACGAGCAGTACTTC,CASSRTEGPYEQYF
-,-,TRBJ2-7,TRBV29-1,TGCAGCGCCCTCGGGACACCCTACGAGCAGTACTTC,CSALGTPYEQYF
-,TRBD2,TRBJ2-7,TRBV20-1,TGCAGTGCTGAAGCGACTAGCGCGCCGAAGGGTGAGCAGTACTTC,CSAEATSAPKGEQYF
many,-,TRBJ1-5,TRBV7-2,TGTGCCAGCAGCTCAGGGCCCAGGGCTCAGCCCCAGCATTTT,CASSSGPRAQPQHF
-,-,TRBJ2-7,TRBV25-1,TGTGCCACCAGTGGCGGGCCGGGCCCCGCGGATTACGAGCAGTACTTC,CATSGGPGPADYEQYF
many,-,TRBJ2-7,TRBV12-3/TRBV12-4,TGTGCCAGCAGTTTTTATGGGATCTTGGGGGAGCAGTACTTC,CASSFYGILGEQYF
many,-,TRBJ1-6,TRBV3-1,TGTGCCAGCAGCCAGCGCGATTCACCCCTCCACTTT,CASSQRDSPLHF
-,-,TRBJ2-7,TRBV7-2,TGTGCCAGCAGCCCGCGAACCTACTTC,CASSPRTYF
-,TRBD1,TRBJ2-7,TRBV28,TGTGCCAGTAAAACAGGGGACGAGCAGTACTTC,CASKTGDEQYF
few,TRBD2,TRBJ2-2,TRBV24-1,TGTGCCACCAGTGACCGACTAGCGGGGGACACCGGGGAGCTGTTTTTT,CATSDRLAGDTGELFF
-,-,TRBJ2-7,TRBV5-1,TGCGCCAGCAGTCCTCTCAGTGGACCGTCCGAGCAGTACTTC,CASSPLSGPSEQYF
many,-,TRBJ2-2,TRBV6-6,TGTGCCAGCAGTTTCGCTTCGGGGGAGCTGTTTTTT,CASSFASGELFF
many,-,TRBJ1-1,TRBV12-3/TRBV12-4,TGTGCCAGCGGGGGGGTCCCTGAAGCTTTCTTT,CASGGVPEAFF
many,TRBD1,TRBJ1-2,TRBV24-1,TGTGCCACCAGTGACGCTGACAGGGCATGGGGCTACACCTTC,CATSDADRAWGYTF
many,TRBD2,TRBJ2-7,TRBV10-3,TGTGCCATCAGTGGGACGGGACTAGCGGATATCTACGAGCAGTACTTC,CAISGTGLADIYEQYF